This is a list of T cell receptor beta chains from one sample in a study of blood T cell repertoires in COVID-19. Clones were read by immunoSEQ multiplex PCR, and TCRdb kept only the in-frame ones, dropping some. Of a few hundred thousand clones in the sample, more than 90% were seen once. Sequencing input: PBMCs or T cells enriched from blood (not recorded which). These receptor sequences come from a woman aged 25 to 39 who had recovered from COVID-19. The CDR3 runs from the conserved cysteine through the conserved F or W. The D gene is left open where the match is weak. The size entry is marked missing in some rows and otherwise reads once, few, many or a size class.

TRBV6-5	TRBJ2-7	-	-	CASRGSVYEQYF	TGTGCCAGCAGGGGCTCCGTGTACGAGCAGTACTTC
TRBV29-1	TRBJ1-2	-	-	CSVVRGSDYGYTF	TGCAGCGTTGTTCGGGGTTCTGACTATGGCTACACCTTC
TRBV28	TRBJ1-5	-	-	CASSLPRGLGQPQHF	TGTGCCAGCAGCCTTCCCCGGGGTTTAGGCCAGCCCCAGCATTTT
TRBV29-1	TRBJ2-7	-	TRBD1	CSVEDRARGYEQYF	TGCAGCGTAGAGGACAGGGCGAGGGGCTACGAGCAGTACTTC
TRBV27	TRBJ1-1	-	-	CASSPLLLRNTEAFF	TGTGCCAGCAGCCCGTTGTTGTTGAGGAACACTGAAGCTTTCTTT
TRBV11-2	TRBJ2-5	-	-	CASSRRPTESETQYF	TGTGCCAGCAGCCGCCGTCCAACGGAGTCAGAGACCCAGTACTTC
TRBV4-2	TRBJ1-4	-	TRBD1	CASSNGDRTNEKLFF	TGTGCCAGCAGCAACGGGGACAGGACGAATGAAAAACTGTTTTTT
TRBV11-1	TRBJ2-7	-	-	CASSYTGSYEQYF	TGTGCCAGCAGCTACACAGGGTCCTACGAGCAGTACTTC
TRBV12-3/TRBV12-4	TRBJ2-1	once	-	CASSSHDFNEQFF	TGTGCCAGCAGTTCCCACGACTTTAATGAGCAGTTCTTC
TRBV7-2	TRBJ1-3	-	TRBD1	CASSRVGQGVSGNTIYF	TGTGCCAGCAGTAGGGTGGGACAGGGGGTCTCTGGAAACACCATATATTTT
TRBV4-3	TRBJ1-2	-	-	CASSQDRGSAGASPNYGYTF	TGCGCCAGCAGCCAAGATCGCGGGTCGGCAGGGGCCTCTCCTAACTATGGCTACACCTTC
TRBV7-9	TRBJ1-1	once	-	CASSETSNTEAFF	TGTGCCAGCAGCGAAACCAGTAACACTGAAGCTTTCTTT
TRBV11-1	TRBJ2-3	-	-	CASSYLNIRTQYF	TGTGCCAGCAGCTACCTAAACATCAGGACGCAGTATTTT
TRBV15	TRBJ1-6	few	-	CATSRPNSPLHF	TGTGCCACCAGCAGACCGAATTCACCCCTCCACTTT
TRBV6-5	TRBJ1-4	-	-	CASRPLGATNEKLFF	TGTGCCAGCAGACCCCTAGGTGCAACTAATGAAAAACTGTTTTTT
TRBV7-9	TRBJ2-6	-	-	CASKPLTGRGSGANVLTF	TGTGCCAGCAAGCCTCTCACGGGTCGGGGCTCTGGGGCCAACGTCCTGACTTTC